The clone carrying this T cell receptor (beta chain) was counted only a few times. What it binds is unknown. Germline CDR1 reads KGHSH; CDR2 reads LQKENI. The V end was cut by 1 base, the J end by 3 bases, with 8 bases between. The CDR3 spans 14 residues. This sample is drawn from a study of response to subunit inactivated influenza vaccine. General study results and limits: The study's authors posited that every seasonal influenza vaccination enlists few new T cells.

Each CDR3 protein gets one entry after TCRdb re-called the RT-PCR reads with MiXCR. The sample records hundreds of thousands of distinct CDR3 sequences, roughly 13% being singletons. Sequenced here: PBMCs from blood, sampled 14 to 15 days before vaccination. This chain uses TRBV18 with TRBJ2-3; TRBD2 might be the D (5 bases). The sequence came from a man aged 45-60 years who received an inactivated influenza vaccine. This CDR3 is CASSPQWTTDTQYF. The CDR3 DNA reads TGTGCCAGCTCACCACAGTGGACTACAGATACGCAGTATTTT.